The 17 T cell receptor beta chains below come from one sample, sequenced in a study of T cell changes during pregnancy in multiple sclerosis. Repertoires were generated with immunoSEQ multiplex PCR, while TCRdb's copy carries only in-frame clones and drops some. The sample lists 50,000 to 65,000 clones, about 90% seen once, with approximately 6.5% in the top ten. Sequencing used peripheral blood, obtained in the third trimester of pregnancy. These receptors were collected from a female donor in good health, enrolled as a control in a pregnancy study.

The CDR3: CASSSGPWAGRMNDNEQFF. The CDR3 DNA reads as TGTGCCAGCAGTTCAGGCCCCTGGGCGGGACGAATGAATGACAATGAGCAGTTCTTC. The V call is TRBV27, the J call TRBJ2-1; weak D call: TRBD2 (6 bases). The CDR3 is made up of 19 amino acids. Germline V lookup: CDR1 MNHEY, CDR2 SMNVEV (reference sequence). Trimming left V 4 bases short and J 5 bases short, with 27 bases between.

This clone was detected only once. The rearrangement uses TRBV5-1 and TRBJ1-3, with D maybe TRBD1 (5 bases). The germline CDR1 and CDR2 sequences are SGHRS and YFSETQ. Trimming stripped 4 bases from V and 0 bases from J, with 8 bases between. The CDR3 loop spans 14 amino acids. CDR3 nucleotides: TGCGCCAGCAGCAGGGGCCTCTCTGGAAACACCATATATTTT. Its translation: CASSRGLSGNTIYF. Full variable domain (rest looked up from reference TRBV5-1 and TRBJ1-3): KAGVTQTPRYLIKTRGQQVTLSCSPISGHRSVSWYQQTPGQGLQFLFEYFSETQRNKGNFPGRFSGRQFSNSRSEMNVSTLELGDSALYLCASSRGLSGNTIYFGEGSWLTVV.

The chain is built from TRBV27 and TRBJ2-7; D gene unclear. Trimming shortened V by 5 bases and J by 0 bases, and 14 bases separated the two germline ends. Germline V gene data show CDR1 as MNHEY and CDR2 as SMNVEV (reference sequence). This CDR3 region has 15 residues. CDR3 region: CASSPEQVSSYEQYF. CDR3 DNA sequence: TGTGCCAGCAGTCCCGAGCAGGTTAGCTCCTACGAGCAGTACTTC.

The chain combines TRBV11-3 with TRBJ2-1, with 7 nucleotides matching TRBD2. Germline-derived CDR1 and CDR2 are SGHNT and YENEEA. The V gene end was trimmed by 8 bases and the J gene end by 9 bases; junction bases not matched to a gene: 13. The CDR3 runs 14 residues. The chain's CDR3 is CASGEGPSSGEQFF. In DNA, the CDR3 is TGTGCCAGCGGGGAGGGACCCTCCTCCGGTGAGCAGTTCTTC.

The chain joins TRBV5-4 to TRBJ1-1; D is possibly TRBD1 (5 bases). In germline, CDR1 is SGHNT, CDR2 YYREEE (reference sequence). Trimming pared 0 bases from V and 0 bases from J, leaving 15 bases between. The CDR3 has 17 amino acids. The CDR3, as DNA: TGTGCCAGCAGCTTGGGGGCGGGGCCAACGATGAACACTGAAGCTTTCTTT. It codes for CASSLGAGPTMNTEAFF.

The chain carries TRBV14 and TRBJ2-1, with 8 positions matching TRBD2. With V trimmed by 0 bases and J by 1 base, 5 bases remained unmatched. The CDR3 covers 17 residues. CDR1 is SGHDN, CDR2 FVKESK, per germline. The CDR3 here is CASSQDPTSGSYNEQFF. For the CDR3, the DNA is TGTGCCAGCAGCCAAGATCCCACTAGCGGTTCCTACAATGAGCAGTTCTTC.

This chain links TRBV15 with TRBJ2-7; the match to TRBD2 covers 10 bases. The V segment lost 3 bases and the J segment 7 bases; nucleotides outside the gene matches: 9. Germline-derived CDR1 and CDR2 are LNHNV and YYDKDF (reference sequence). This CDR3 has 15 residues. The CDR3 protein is CATSRDSGGYWEQYF. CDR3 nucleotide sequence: TGTGCCACCAGCAGGGATAGCGGGGGGTACTGGGAGCAGTACTTC.

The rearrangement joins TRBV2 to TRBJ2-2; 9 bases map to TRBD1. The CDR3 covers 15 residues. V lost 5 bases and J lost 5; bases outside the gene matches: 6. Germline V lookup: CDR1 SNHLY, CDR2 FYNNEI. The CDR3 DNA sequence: TGTGCCAGCAGTCAGACAGGGGGGTATACCGGGGAGCTGTTTTTT. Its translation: CASSQTGGYTGELFF.

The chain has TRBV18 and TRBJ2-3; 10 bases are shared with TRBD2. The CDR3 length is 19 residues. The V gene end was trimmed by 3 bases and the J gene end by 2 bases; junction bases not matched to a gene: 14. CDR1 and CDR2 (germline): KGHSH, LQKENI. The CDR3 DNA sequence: TGTGCCAGCTCACCCCCTCGGAGCGGGGGGGGAGTTTTCACAGATACGCAGTATTTT. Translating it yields CASSPPRSGGGVFTDTQYF.

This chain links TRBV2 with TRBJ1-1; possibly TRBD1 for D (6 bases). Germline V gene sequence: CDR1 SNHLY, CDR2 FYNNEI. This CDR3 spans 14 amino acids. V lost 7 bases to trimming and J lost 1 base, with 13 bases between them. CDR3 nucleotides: TGTGCCAGCAAGGTCGAGACAGGGAACACTGAAGCTTTCTTT. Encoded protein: CASKVETGNTEAFF.

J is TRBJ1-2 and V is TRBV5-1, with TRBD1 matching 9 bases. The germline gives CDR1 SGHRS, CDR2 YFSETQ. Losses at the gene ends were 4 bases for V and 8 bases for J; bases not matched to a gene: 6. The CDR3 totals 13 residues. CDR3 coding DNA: TGCGCCAGCAGCCAACAGGGGGCGTTCGGCTACACCTTC. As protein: CASSQQGAFGYTF.

CDR3 in amino acids: CASSASPSGTGELFF. The CDR3, as DNA: TGCGCCAGCAGCGCCTCTCCTAGCGGGACCGGGGAGCTGTTTTTT. The chain carries TRBV5-1 and TRBJ2-2; 8 bases line up with TRBD2. Germline values: CDR1 SGHRS, CDR2 YFSETQ. The junction had 7 bases not matched to a gene; V was cut back by 4 bases and J by 5 bases. CDR3 length: 15 residues.

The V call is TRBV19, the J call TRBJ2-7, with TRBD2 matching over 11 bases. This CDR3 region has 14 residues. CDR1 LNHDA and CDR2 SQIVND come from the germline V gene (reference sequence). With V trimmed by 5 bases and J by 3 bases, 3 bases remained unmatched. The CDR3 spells CASSPGTSGYEQYF. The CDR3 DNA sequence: TGTGCCAGTAGTCCCGGGACTAGCGGCTACGAGCAGTACTTC. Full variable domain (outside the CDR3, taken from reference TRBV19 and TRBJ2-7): DGGITQSPKYLFRKEGQNVTLSCEQNLNHDAMYWYRQDPGQGLRLIYYSQIVNDFQKGDIAEGYSVSREKKESFPLTVTSAQKNPTAFYLCASSPGTSGYEQYFGPGTRLTVT.

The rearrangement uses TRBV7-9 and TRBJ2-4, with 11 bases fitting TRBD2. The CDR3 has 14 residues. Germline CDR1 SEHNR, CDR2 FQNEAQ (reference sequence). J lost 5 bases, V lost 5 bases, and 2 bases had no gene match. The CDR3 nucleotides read TGTGCCAGCAGCCCGGGACTAGCGGAAAACATTCAGTACTTC. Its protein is CASSPGLAENIQYF.

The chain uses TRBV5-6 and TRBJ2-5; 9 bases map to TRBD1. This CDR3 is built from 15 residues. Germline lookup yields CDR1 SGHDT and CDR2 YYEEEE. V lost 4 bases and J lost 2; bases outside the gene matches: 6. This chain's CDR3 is CASSPGQGWQETQYF. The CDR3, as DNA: TGTGCCAGCAGCCCCGGACAGGGGTGGCAAGAGACCCAGTACTTC.

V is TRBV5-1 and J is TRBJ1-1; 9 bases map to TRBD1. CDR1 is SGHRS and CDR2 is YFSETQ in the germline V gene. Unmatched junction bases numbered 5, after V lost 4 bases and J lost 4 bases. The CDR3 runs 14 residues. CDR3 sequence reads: CASSLSQGATEAFF. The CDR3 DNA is TGCGCCAGCAGCCTGTCACAGGGGGCCACTGAAGCTTTCTTT.

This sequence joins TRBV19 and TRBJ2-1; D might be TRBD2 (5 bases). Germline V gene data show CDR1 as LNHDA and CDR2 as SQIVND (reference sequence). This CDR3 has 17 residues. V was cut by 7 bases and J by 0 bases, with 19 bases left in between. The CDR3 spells CASTLSGGPSSYNEQFF. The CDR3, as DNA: TGTGCCAGTACCCTAAGCGGCGGGCCTAGCTCCTACAATGAGCAGTTCTTC.